The 30 T cell receptor beta chains below all came from one sample that was sequenced in a study of T cell repertoires in ileal Crohn's disease. Repertoires were generated with immunoSEQ multiplex PCR, while TCRdb's copy carries only in-frame clones and drops some. The data show 3,500 to 4,500 clones, 72% seen once. What was sequenced was ileal tissue. These receptors all come from an adult with Crohn's disease.

The V call is TRBV9, the J call TRBJ2-1; D perhaps matches TRBD2 (6 bases). Between the trimmed V and J ends, which lost 6 bases and 5 bases, there was a span of 18 bases. Germline CDR1 SGDLS, CDR2 YYNGEE. The CDR3 totals 15 residues. DNA for the CDR3: TGTGCCAGCACCTCCGGGGTAGCGGCCCACAATGAGCAGTTCTTC. Translation: CASTSGVAAHNEQFF.

The chain combines TRBV7-8 with TRBJ1-2, with D perhaps matching TRBD1 (5 bases). V lost 4 bases and J 7 bases, leaving 10 bases between the germline ends. The germline CDR1 and CDR2 sequences are SGHVS and FQNEAQ. The CDR3 contains 12 residues. CDR3 in DNA: TGTGCCAGCAGCTCCCACGGGGGTGGCTACACCTTC. Its translation: CASSSHGGGYTF. The full variable domain, rest sourced from reference TRBV7-8 and TRBJ1-2, is GAGVSQSPRYKVAKRGQDVALRCDPISGHVSLFWYQQALGQGPEFLTYFQNEAQLDKSGLPSDRFFAERPEGSVSTLKIQRTQQEDSAVYLCASSSHGGGYTFGSGTRLTVV.

This clone was picked up a small number of times. This sequence joins TRBV28 and TRBJ1-2; D ambiguous. Germline CDR1 is MDHEN and CDR2 is SYDVKM. V shed 3 bases and J shed 0 bases, with 11 bases lying between them. The CDR3 is 15 amino acids. The CDR3 bases are TGTGCCAGCAGTTTCTCTTCAGGCGCTAACTATGGCTACACCTTC. Translation: CASSFSSGANYGYTF.

This clone was counted only a few times. The J gene is TRBJ1-2, the V gene TRBV5-1; perhaps TRBD1 as D (5 bases). The length of the CDR3 is 15 residues. Germline V gene sequence: CDR1 SGHRS, CDR2 YFSETQ. Trimming removed 3 bases at V and 0 bases at J, with 12 bases between. The DNA of the CDR3 is TGCGCCAGCAGCTCCGGCGGGGGGACTAACTATGGCTACACCTTC. This sequence encodes CASSSGGGTNYGYTF.

The chain is built from TRBV11-2 and TRBJ2-5, with a tentative D call TRBD1 (6 bases). The length of the CDR3 is 14 residues. Germline CDR1 is SGHAT and CDR2 is FQNNGV. Trimming cost V 5 bases and J 4 bases, with 14 bases left between them. CDR3 in DNA: TGTGCCAGCAGCCCCAGGGGATTGAGAGAGACCCAGTACTTC. Translated: CASSPRGLRETQYF.

This clone was counted a single time. V usage is TRBV6-5 and J usage is TRBJ2-7; TRBD2 aligns across 7 bases. V was pared by 4 bases and J by 2 bases, with 2 bases of the junction left unmatched. CDR1 and CDR2 (germline): MNHEY, SVGAGI. There are 13 residues in the CDR3. This CDR3 reads CASSWGGPYEQYF. The CDR3, as DNA: TGTGCCAGCAGTTGGGGGGGTCCCTACGAGCAGTACTTC.

The chain combines TRBV7-2 with TRBJ2-7; weak D call: TRBD2 (5 bases). Trimming took 6 bases from V and 0 from J, leaving 15 bases between them. Germline assignment: CDR1 SGHTA and CDR2 FQGNSA. The CDR3 covers 15 residues. CDR3 coding DNA: TGTGCCAGCAGTCTTGGGCGGGCTAGCTCCTACGAGCAGTACTTC. Protein product: CASSLGRASSYEQYF.

A remark on this clone: The junction departs from the called germline gene at one end, perhaps through a read error. This chain links TRBV7-6 with TRBJ1-1; D is undetermined. The CDR3 contains 12 residues. Germline CDR1 SGHVS, CDR2 FNYEAQ. CDR3 sequence (DNA): TGTGCCAGCAGTTTAGTCGGGGCTGAAGCTTTCTTT. This gives the protein CASSLVGAEAFF.

The genes are TRBV2 and TRBJ2-3; 10 bases fit TRBD1. Germline V gene data show CDR1 as SNHLY and CDR2 as FYNNEI. V lost 3 bases and J lost 0; bases outside the gene matches: 9. This CDR3 comprises 18 residues. The CDR3 bases are TGTGCCAGCAGTGAGACCGGGACAGGGGTAGGAAGCACAGATACGCAGTATTTT. Its protein product is CASSETGTGVGSTDTQYF. Full variable domain (missing parts from reference TRBV2 and TRBJ2-3): EPEVTQTPSHQVTQMGQEVILRCVPISNHLYFYWYRQILGQKVEFLVSFYNNEISEKSEIFDDQFSVERPDGSNFTLKIRSTKLEDSAMYFCASSETGTGVGSTDTQYFGPGTRLTVL.

The chain combines TRBV15 with TRBJ1-2; unclear D gene. CDR3 size: 14 residues. Germline V lookup: CDR1 LNHNV, CDR2 YYDKDF (reference sequence). V shed 4 bases and J shed 2 bases, with 11 bases lying between them. The CDR3 sequence is CATSTEGLNYGYTF. The CDR3 nucleotides read TGTGCCACCAGCACAGAGGGCCTGAACTATGGCTACACCTTC.

The V call is TRBV7-3, the J call TRBJ1-1, with D unresolved. Germline V gives CDR1 SGHTA, CDR2 FQGTGA. Trimming left V 6 bases short and J 1 base short, with 15 bases between. The CDR3 has 15 amino acids. The DNA of the CDR3 is TGTGCCAGCAGTCCCGCGGCGCGGGGGAACACTGAAGCTTTCTTT. It is translated as CASSPAARGNTEAFF.

In regard to this clone: A junction end diverges from the germline sequence, so it may reflect a read error. This rearrangement joins TRBV6-1 to TRBJ1-4, with D possibly being TRBD1 (6 bases). Germline CDR1 and CDR2: MNHNS and SASEGT. The CDR3 has 15 amino acids. The CDR3 region has the DNA TGCTACCGGACGGTTAGGACAGCAACTAATGAAAAACTGTTTTTT. It is translated as CYRTVRTATNEKLFF.

The gene calls are TRBV6-6 and TRBJ1-5; D uncertain. CDR1 and CDR2 from the germline V gene are MNHNY and SVGAGI (reference sequence). The CDR3 runs to 13 residues. The V end lost 0 bases, the J end lost 7 bases, and 7 bases lay between the germline ends. As DNA, the CDR3 is TGTGCCAGCAGTTACTCGCAAGCCCAGCCCCAGCATTTT. Its protein is CASSYSQAQPQHF.

J is TRBJ1-1 and V is TRBV2; a possible D gene is TRBD1 (5 bases). Germline V gene lookup returns CDR1 SNHLY and CDR2 FYNNEI. The CDR3 loop spans 15 amino acids. V was clipped by 7 bases and J by 3 bases, with 18 bases between them. DNA of the CDR3: TGTGCCAGCAAGGAGGGAGGACACCGAGACACTGAAGCTTTCTTT. Its translation is CASKEGGHRDTEAFF.

The genes are TRBV6-4 and TRBJ2-7, with a possible D match to TRBD2 (6 bases). This CDR3 region has 12 residues. Per the germline V gene, CDR1 is MRHNA and CDR2 is SNTAGT. Here the CDR3 reads CTRGSGLYEQYV. The CDR3 DNA is TGTACCCGGGGTAGCGGACTCTACGAGCAGTACGTC.

The CDR3 here is CASSYDGISYNEQFF. In DNA form, the CDR3 reads TGTGCCAGCAGTTACGACGGGATTTCCTACAATGAGCAGTTCTTC. This chain uses TRBV6-5 with TRBJ2-1, with D maybe TRBD2 (5 bases). Between the trimmed V and J ends, which lost 2 bases and 1 base, there was a span of 9 bases. The germline gives CDR1 MNHEY, CDR2 SVGAGI. There are 15 residues in the CDR3.

The J gene is TRBJ2-6, the V gene TRBV4-2, with 8 bases aligning to TRBD2. The J segment lost 2 bases and the V segment lost 2 bases, leaving 2 bases of the junction unmatched. The germline V gene has CDR1 LGHNA and CDR2 YNFKEQ. The CDR3 extends over 16 amino acids. CDR3 protein: CASSQKAGAGANVLTF. CDR3 DNA: TGTGCCAGCAGCCAAAAAGCGGGAGCTGGGGCCAACGTCCTGACTTTC.

The V call is TRBV13, the J call TRBJ1-1; unclear D gene. The ends were cut back, 5 bases at V and 1 base at J, with 8 bases in the middle. Looked up from germline, CDR1 is PRHDT and CDR2 is FYEKMQ (reference sequence). The CDR3 is 13 residues long. CDR3 loop: CASSRHTNTEAFF. The CDR3 nucleotides read TGTGCCAGCAGCAGACATACGAACACTGAAGCTTTCTTT.

A word on this clone: Mismatch with germline at one junction end may stem from a read error. This rearrangement joins TRBV7-7 to TRBJ2-1; 15 bases agree with TRBD2. This CDR3 contains 18 residues. The germline gives CDR1 SSHAT, CDR2 FNYEAQ (reference sequence). In nucleotides, the CDR3 is TGTGCTAGCAGCTTAGGGACTAGCGGGAGGCCCTCCTACAATGAGCAGTTCTTC. It is translated as CASSLGTSGRPSYNEQFF.

The chain combines TRBV5-6 with TRBJ1-5; 8 positions match TRBD1. CDR1 is SGHDT, CDR2 YYEEEE, per germline. There are 13 residues in the CDR3. J lost 7 bases, V lost 4 bases, and 4 bases had no gene match. The CDR3 DNA is TGTGCCAGCAGCCCGGGACAGGCCCAGCCCCAGCATTTT. It codes for CASSPGQAQPQHF.

The rearrangement links TRBV7-2 to TRBJ2-2; D call uncertain. The CDR3 is 15 amino acids. CDR1 and CDR2 (germline): SGHTA, FQGNSA. The germline V and J ends were trimmed by 6 bases and 2 bases, with 13 bases remaining between them. CDR3 region: CASRSDSANTGELFF. CDR3 DNA sequence: TGTGCCAGCAGATCCGACTCTGCTAACACCGGGGAGCTGTTTTTT.

The DNA for the CDR3 is TGCGCCAGCAGTGAAGCAGGGGGCGAAGATGGCTACACCTTC. Protein: CASSEAGGEDGYTF. The rearrangement joins TRBV10-1 to TRBJ1-2; 8 bases match TRBD1. Trimming took 3 bases from V and 6 from J; bases not matched to a gene: 6. The CDR3 runs to 14 residues. The V gene's germline CDR1 is WNHNN and CDR2 SYGVQD (reference sequence).

This clone showed up just a few times. This chain uses TRBV6-6 with TRBJ1-3; D possibly corresponds to TRBD1 (5 bases). This CDR3 comprises 15 residues. V lost 6 bases and J 0 bases, leaving 12 bases between the germline ends. Germline CDR1 MNHNY, CDR2 SVGAGI (reference sequence). CDR3 sequence reads: CASSLGVRSGNTIYF. The CDR3 DNA reads as TGTGCCAGCAGCCTAGGGGTCCGCTCTGGAAACACCATATATTTT.

V usage is TRBV19 and J usage is TRBJ1-5, with D maybe TRBD1 (5 bases). The CDR3 is 15 amino acids. Deletions cut 4 bases from V and 1 base from J, with 11 bases between. Looked up from germline, CDR1 is LNHDA and CDR2 is SQIVND (reference sequence). CDR3: CASSTTARSNQPQHF. The CDR3 coding sequence is TGTGCCAGTAGTACGACAGCAAGAAGCAATCAGCCCCAGCATTTT.

The chain is built from TRBV15 and TRBJ2-2; 10 positions match TRBD1. The germline V gene encodes CDR1 LNHNV and CDR2 YYDKDF (reference sequence). The CDR3 loop spans 21 amino acids. V gave up 6 bases and J gave up 9 bases; unmatched junction bases: 28. CDR3 sequence reads: CATRRQRSGSWGDRGHRELFF. The DNA of the CDR3 is TGTGCCACCAGGCGACAGAGATCGGGTAGTTGGGGAGACAGGGGGCACCGGGAGCTGTTTTTT.

This clone has just a few counts. The rearrangement links TRBV13 to TRBJ2-5, with D maybe TRBD2 (7 bases). Germline V gene lookup returns CDR1 PRHDT and CDR2 FYEKMQ (reference sequence). The CDR3 covers 15 residues. V shed 5 bases and J shed 5 bases, with 18 bases lying between them. The CDR3, as DNA: TGTGCCAGCAGCCCAAAGGGGGGGGCGCAGGAGACCCAGTACTTC. This codes for CASSPKGGAQETQYF.

This rearrangement joins TRBV18 to TRBJ2-5; D is undetermined. Germline V gene data show CDR1 as KGHSH and CDR2 as LQKENI. This CDR3 region has 13 residues. The V and J ends lost 1 base and 5 bases respectively, with 8 bases between them. The CDR3 reads CASSPQPTETQYF. The DNA of the CDR3 is TGTGCCAGCTCACCACAGCCCACGGAGACCCAGTACTTC.

This chain joins TRBV6-5 and TRBJ1-2; unclear D gene. The germline V and J ends were trimmed by 5 bases and 4 bases, with 8 bases remaining between them. The CDR3 is made up of 12 amino acids. Germline values: CDR1 MNHEY, CDR2 SVGAGI. The CDR3 region is CASSLSTYGYTF. In nucleotides, the CDR3 is TGTGCCAGCAGTCTATCTACCTATGGCTACACCTTC.

The J gene is TRBJ1-2, the V gene TRBV27; 10 nucleotides match TRBD1. Trimming took 3 bases from V and 5 from J; bases not matched to a gene: 9. This CDR3 has 16 amino acids. The germline V gene has CDR1 MNHEY and CDR2 SMNVEV (reference sequence). CDR3 sequence reads: CASSFFGTGAVYGYTF. In nucleotides, the CDR3 is TGTGCCAGCAGTTTCTTCGGGACAGGGGCAGTGTATGGCTACACCTTC.

The chain joins TRBV7-8 to TRBJ2-7; possibly TRBD1 for D (5 bases). Trimming removed 0 bases from V and 5 bases from J, with 11 bases in between. Germline V gives CDR1 SGHVS, CDR2 FQNEAQ. The CDR3 is made up of 14 amino acids. The DNA for the CDR3 is TGTGCCAGCAGCTTAGCCTCAGGGATCCACGAGCAGTACGTC. This sequence encodes CASSLASGIHEQYV.